The 5 T cell receptor beta chains listed next were all sequenced from one sample in a study of CD8 T cells in Susac syndrome. About 0.5 to 1 ug RNA was reverse transcribed with random hexamers. MiXCR, applied by TCRdb to the immunoSEQ multiplex PCR reads, yields one record per CDR3 protein. The data contain around 90,000 distinct CDR3 sequences, 90% to 97% of them seen just once; the ten biggest clones take up roughly 0.62%. Sequenced sample: CD8+ T cells from PBMCs. These receptors all come from a human donor with Susac syndrome.

V usage is TRBV7-9 and J usage is TRBJ2-7; 9 positions match TRBD2. V lost 1 base, J lost 3 bases, and 4 bases stayed unmatched. CDR1 and CDR2 from the germline V gene are SEHNR and FQNEAQ (reference sequence). This CDR3 is built from 15 residues. CDR3 DNA: TGTGCCAGCAGCTTAGGGAAGCGGGGGGTCTACGAGCAGTACTTC. It encodes CASSLGKRGVYEQYF.

The rearrangement links TRBV20-1 to TRBJ2-5, with D unclear. Germline CDR1 reads DFQATT; CDR2 reads SNEGSKA (reference sequence). The germline V and J ends were trimmed by 3 bases and 3 bases, with 8 bases remaining between them. The CDR3 spans 12 residues. CDR3 protein: CSARSQEETQYF. For the CDR3, the DNA is TGCAGTGCTAGGAGTCAGGAAGAGACCCAGTACTTC.

V and J are TRBV7-2 and TRBJ1-1; possible D gene TRBD1, 6 bases. The CDR3 is made up of 14 amino acids. The germline V gene encodes CDR1 SGHTA and CDR2 FQGNSA. V was trimmed by 5 bases and J by 0 bases, leaving 10 bases between them. This CDR3 is CASSRDRMNTEAFF. The CDR3 nucleotides read TGTGCCAGCAGCCGCGACAGGATGAACACTGAAGCTTTCTTT.

The genes are TRBV29-1 and TRBJ2-3, with 8 bases identical to TRBD1. This CDR3 comprises 14 residues. V was pared by 2 bases and J by 3 bases, with 4 bases of the junction left unmatched. CDR1 SQVTM and CDR2 ANQGSEA come from the germline V gene. The CDR3 DNA reads as TGCAGCGTTGAACGGACAGGGATGACAGATACGCAGTATTTT. As protein: CSVERTGMTDTQYF.

The J gene is TRBJ2-7, the V gene TRBV6-5; D might be TRBD1 (5 bases). This CDR3 region has 13 residues. CDR1 and CDR2 (germline): MNHEY, SVGAGI. Trimming removed 2 bases at V and 3 bases at J, with 8 bases between. The CDR3 region is CASSYGAVYEQYF. The CDR3 DNA follows: TGTGCCAGCAGTTACGGGGCAGTCTACGAGCAGTACTTC.